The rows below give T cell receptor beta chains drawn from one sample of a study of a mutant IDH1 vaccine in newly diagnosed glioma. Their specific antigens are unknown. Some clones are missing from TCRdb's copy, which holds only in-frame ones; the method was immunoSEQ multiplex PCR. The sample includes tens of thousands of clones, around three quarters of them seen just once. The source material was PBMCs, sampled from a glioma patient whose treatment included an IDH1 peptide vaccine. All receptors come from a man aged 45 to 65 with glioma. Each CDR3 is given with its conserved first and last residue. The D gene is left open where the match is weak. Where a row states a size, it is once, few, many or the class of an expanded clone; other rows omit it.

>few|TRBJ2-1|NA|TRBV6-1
CASSEALHRLQFF
TGTGCCAGCAGTGAAGCGCTTCATAGGCTGCAGTTCTTC
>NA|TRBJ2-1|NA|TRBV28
CASSLMGGRINEQFF
TGTGCCAGCAGTCTAATGGGGGGACGGATCAATGAGCAGTTCTTC
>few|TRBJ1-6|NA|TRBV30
CAWSVGNNHSPLHF
TGTGCCTGGAGTGTCGGGAATAACCATTCACCCCTCCACTTT
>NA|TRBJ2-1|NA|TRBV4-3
CASSQDWARARGNVGNEQFF
TGCGCCAGCAGCCAAGATTGGGCCAGGGCCCGTGGCAACGTGGGCAATGAGCAGTTCTTC
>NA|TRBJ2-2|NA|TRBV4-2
CASSPPARDTGELFF
TGTGCCAGCAGCCCCCCCGCCCGCGACACCGGGGAGCTGTTTTTT
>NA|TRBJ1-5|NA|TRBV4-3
CASSRRQVREPQHF
TGCGCCAGCAGCCGCAGACAGGTTAGGGAGCCCCAGCATTTT
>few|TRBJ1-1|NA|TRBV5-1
CASSLGEVNTEAFF
TGCGCCAGCAGCTTGGGAGAGGTGAACACTGAAGCTTTCTTT
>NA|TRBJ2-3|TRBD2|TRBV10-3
CAIGGEVDTQYF
TGTGCCATCGGGGGGGAAGTGGATACGCAGTATTTT
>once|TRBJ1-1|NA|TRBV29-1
CSVEKGAMNTEAFF
TGCAGCGTTGAAAAGGGAGCTATGAACACTGAAGCTTTCTTT
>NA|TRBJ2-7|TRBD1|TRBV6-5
CASRTSRQGAYEQYF
TGTGCCAGCAGGACTAGCCGACAGGGGGCCTACGAGCAGTACTTC
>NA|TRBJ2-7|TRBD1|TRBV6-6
CASRGRGQGEEEQYF
TGTGCCAGCAGGGGGCGCGGACAGGGGGAAGAAGAGCAGTACTTC
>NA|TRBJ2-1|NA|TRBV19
CASKGQGHYNEQFF
TGTGCCAGTAAAGGTCAGGGGCACTACAATGAGCAGTTCTTC
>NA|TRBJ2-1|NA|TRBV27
CASSPSGFGQFF
TGTGCCAGCAGTCCCTCCGGGTTTGGGCAGTTCTTC
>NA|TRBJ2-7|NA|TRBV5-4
CASSLDSSDEQYF
TGTGCCAGCAGCTTGGACTCTTCTGACGAGCAGTACTTC
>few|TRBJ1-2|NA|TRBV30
CAWSPGTSYGYTF
TGTGCCTGGAGTCCCGGGACATCTTATGGCTACACCTTC
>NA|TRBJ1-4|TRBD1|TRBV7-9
CASSLGQLNEKLFF
TGTGCCAGCAGCTTGGGACAGCTTAATGAAAAACTGTTTTTT
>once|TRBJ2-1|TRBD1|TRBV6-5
CASKGQGRYNEQFF
TGTGCCAGCAAGGGACAGGGGAGGTACAATGAGCAGTTCTTC
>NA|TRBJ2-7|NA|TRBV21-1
CASSKGSEQYF
TGTGCCAGCAGCAAAGGAAGCGAGCAGTACTTC
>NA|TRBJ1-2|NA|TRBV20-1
CSASPEGYTF
TGCAGTGCTAGCCCCGAGGGCTACACCTTC
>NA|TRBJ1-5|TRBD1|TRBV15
CATSKGQGAGQPQHF
TGTGCCACCAGCAAGGGACAGGGGGCGGGTCAGCCCCAGCATTTT
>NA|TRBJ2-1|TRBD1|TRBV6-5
CASSRQGPEQFF
TGTGCCAGCAGCCGACAGGGGCCTGAGCAGTTCTTC
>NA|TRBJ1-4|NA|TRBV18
CASSPVGGRTNEKLFF
TGTGCCAGCTCACCAGTCGGGGGAAGAACTAATGAAAAACTGTTTTTT
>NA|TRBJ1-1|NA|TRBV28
CASKNSQGTATEAFF
TGTGCCAGCAAAAATTCTCAGGGGACGGCGACTGAAGCTTTCTTT
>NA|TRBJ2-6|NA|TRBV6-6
CASSYPDRSDVLTF
TGTGCCAGCAGTTACCCCGACAGAAGTGACGTCCTGACTTTC
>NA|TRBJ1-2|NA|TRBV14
CASSQWGSRGYTF
TGTGCCAGCAGCCAGTGGGGATCTAGGGGCTACACCTTC
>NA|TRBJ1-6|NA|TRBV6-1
CASTRVGNNSPLHF
TGTGCCAGCACTCGGGTAGGGAATAATTCACCCCTCCACTTT
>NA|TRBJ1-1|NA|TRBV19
CASSSAGGEGTEAFF
TGTGCCAGTAGTTCTGCCGGCGGCGAAGGGACTGAAGCTTTCTTT
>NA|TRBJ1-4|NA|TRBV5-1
CASSFSGMVEKLFF
TGCGCCAGCAGCTTCTCCGGGATGGTTGAAAAACTGTTTTTT
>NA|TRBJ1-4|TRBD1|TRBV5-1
CASSLYTGATNEKLFF
TGCGCCAGCAGCTTATACACAGGGGCAACTAATGAAAAACTGTTTTTT